The sequence of this TCR beta chain was determined in a study of shared clonotypes between healthy human individuals. Deep-level assay runs were performed. The sequenced material, unsorted PBMC DNA, was run on ten immunoSEQ deep assay plates. In the source study's methods: Junction-only immunoSEQ sequences carried no quality scores, so filtering differed. Measured with immunoSEQ multiplex PCR; TCRdb has only the in-frame clones, and not every one. From that table come the V and J calls and clone size; the DNA was used to work out D and trimming. The sample shows 400,000 to 600,000 clones, about 75% of them seen only once. Everyone who donated was a Caucasian adult who lived in Nashville, Tennessee. The sequence derives from a woman aged 40 to 55 in good health. Some clones in this sample may be carry-over from other donors' samples. The sequenced sample consisted of PBMCs.

The DNA for the CDR3 is TGTGCCAGCAGCAAACCACAGGGGGCAAGGATTCAGTACTTC. Translating gives CASSKPQGARIQYF. The chain joins TRBV21-1 to TRBJ2-4; TRBD1 is taken as the D call from the table, unchecked against the DNA. TRBV21-1 has pseudogene status. This CDR3 contains 14 residues.